The source of this T cell receptor beta chain is a study of shared clonotypes between healthy human individuals. Trimming removed 4 bases from V and 5 bases from J; junction bases left unmatched: 5. Germline V CDR1 and CDR2: SEHNR, FQNEAQ (reference sequence). This CDR3 region has 14 residues. Several immunoSEQ plates held equal portions of the genomic DNA taken from each subset. Produced via immunoSEQ multiplex PCR; TCRdb's table is partial and in-frame only. There are 2 million to 2.5 million clones in the sample; about nine tenths occur only once, and 0.37% lies in the top ten. The V and J genes are TRBV7-9 and TRBJ2-5; 9 nucleotides line up with TRBD1. This clonotype originated in a young man in good health. Some clones in this sample may be carry-over from other donors' samples. Material for sequencing was naive CD4+ T cells from PBMCs. Subset denoted: CD45RA+ positively selected. CDR3: CASSSTGGSETQYF. The CDR3 DNA reads as TGTGCCAGCAGCTCCACAGGGGGCAGCGAGACCCAGTACTTC.